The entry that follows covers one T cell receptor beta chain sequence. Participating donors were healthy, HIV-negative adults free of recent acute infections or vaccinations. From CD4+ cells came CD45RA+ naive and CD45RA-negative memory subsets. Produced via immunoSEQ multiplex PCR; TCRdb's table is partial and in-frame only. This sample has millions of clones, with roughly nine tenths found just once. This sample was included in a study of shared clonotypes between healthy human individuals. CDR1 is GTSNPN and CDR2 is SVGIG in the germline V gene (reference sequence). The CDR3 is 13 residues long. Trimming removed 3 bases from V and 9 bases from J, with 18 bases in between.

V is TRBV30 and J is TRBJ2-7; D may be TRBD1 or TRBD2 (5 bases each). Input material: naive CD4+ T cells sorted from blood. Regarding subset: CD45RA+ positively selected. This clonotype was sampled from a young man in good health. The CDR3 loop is CAWSRPARDAQYF. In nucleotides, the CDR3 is TGTGCCTGGAGCCGCCCGGCCCGGGACGCGCAGTACTTC.